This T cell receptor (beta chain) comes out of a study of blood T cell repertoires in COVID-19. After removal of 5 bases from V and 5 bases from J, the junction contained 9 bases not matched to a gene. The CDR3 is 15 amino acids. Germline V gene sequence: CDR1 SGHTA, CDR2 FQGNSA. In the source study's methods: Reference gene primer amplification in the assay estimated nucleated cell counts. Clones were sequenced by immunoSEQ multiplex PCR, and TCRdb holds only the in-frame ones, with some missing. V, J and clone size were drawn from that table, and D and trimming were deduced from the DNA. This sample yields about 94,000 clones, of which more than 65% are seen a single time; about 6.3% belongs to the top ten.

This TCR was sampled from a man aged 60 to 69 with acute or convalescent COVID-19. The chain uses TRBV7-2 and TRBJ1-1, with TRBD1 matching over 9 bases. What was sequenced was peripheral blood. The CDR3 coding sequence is TGTGCCAGCAGCACCCAGACAGGGGGTGGGACTGAAGCTTTCTTT. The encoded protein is CASSTQTGGGTEAFF.